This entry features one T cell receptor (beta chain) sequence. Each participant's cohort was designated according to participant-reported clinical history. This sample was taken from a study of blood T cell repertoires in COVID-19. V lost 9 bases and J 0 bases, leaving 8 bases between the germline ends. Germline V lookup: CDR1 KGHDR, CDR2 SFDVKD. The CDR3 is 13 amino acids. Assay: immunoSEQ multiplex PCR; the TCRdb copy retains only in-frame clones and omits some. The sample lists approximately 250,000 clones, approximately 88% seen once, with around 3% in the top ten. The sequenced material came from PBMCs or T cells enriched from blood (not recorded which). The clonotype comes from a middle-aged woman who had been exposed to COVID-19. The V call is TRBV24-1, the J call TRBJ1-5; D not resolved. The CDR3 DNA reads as TGTGCCACCCAGAAGTATAGCAATCAGCCCCAGCATTTT. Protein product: CATQKYSNQPQHF.